These T cell receptor beta chains were read from a single sample in a study of T cells after yellow fever vaccination. TCRdb re-derived calls from the 5' RACE reads in MiXCR, one entry per CDR3 protein. The table has 300,000 to 400,000 distinct CDR3 sequences, about an eighth seen once. Sequences were derived from CD4+ T cells sorted from PBMCs, sampled 15 days after the yellow fever booster vaccination. These receptors were obtained from a man aged 18 to 29 who received the YFV17D yellow fever vaccine. CDR3s include the opening cysteine and the closing phenylalanine or tryptophan. The D gene is left open where the match is weak. Only some rows state a clone size, as once, few, many or a class for expanded clones.

cdr3_nt | cdr3_aa | j_call | v_call | clone_size | d_call
TGTGCCAGCAGCCCCCGGGACAGGCGCAACGAGCAGTACTTC | CASSPRDRRNEQYF | TRBJ2-7 | TRBV7-9 | NA | TRBD1
TGTGCCAGCAGCCCTGGACAGGGCAATGGTCAGCCCCAGCATTTT | CASSPGQGNGQPQHF | TRBJ1-5 | TRBV7-2 | few | TRBD1
TGTGCCTGGAGTGTGAGGAGCAATCAGCCCCAGCATTTT | CAWSVRSNQPQHF | TRBJ1-5 | TRBV30 | NA | NA
TGTGCCAGCAGTTACCGGGATCAAGGGGAAGCTTTCTTT | CASSYRDQGEAFF | TRBJ1-1 | TRBV6-5 | few | NA
TGTGCCACCAGCAGAGACCCAGCGGGGGTGACCTACAATGAGCAGTTCTTC | CATSRDPAGVTYNEQFF | TRBJ2-1 | TRBV15 | NA | TRBD2
TGTGCCAGCGCAATTCAGGGAGGCGAAAAACTGTTTTTT | CASAIQGGEKLFF | TRBJ1-4 | TRBV27 | few | NA
TGTGCCAGCAGCCAAGAAATGGGTTTCAGGACAGGGGGCCAAGAGACCCAGTACTTC | CASSQEMGFRTGGQETQYF | TRBJ2-5 | TRBV14 | few | TRBD1
TGTGCCAGCAGCTTAGGCGGTTTAGGGGGCTGGGAGACCCAGTACTTC | CASSLGGLGGWETQYF | TRBJ2-5 | TRBV7-2 | NA | TRBD1
TGCGCCAGCAGCGTACAGGGTGGAGGAGAGACCCAGTACTTC | CASSVQGGGETQYF | TRBJ2-5 | TRBV5-1 | many | NA
TGTGCTAGTGGTATAGGGACGAGGGAGACCCAGTACTTC | CASGIGTRETQYF | TRBJ2-5 | TRBV12-5 | NA | NA
TGCGCCAGCAGTCATGGGGGGGCTATCGGGGGCTCAGATACGCAGTATTTT | CASSHGGAIGGSDTQYF | TRBJ2-3 | TRBV23-1 | NA | NA
TGCAGCGTTGACCGGGCCATGGGGAATGAGCAGTTCTTC | CSVDRAMGNEQFF | TRBJ2-1 | TRBV29-1 | NA | NA
TGTGCCAGCAGTTCCTCCCTAGCGGGGGGGCCTGTTGAGCAGTTCTTC | CASSSSLAGGPVEQFF | TRBJ2-1 | TRBV6-5 | few | TRBD2
TGTGCCAGCAGTTACACCCGTTCCGTTCAGCCCCAGCATTTT | CASSYTRSVQPQHF | TRBJ1-5 | TRBV6-2/TRBV6-3 | few | NA
TGTGCCAGCAGGGCCCTAGCGGGGGACAGCACAGATACGCAGTATTTT | CASRALAGDSTDTQYF | TRBJ2-3 | TRBV7-6 | NA | TRBD2
TGTGCCAGCAGCTTTTCTGATCAAGAGACCCAGTACTTC | CASSFSDQETQYF | TRBJ2-5 | TRBV7-2 | few | NA
TGCAGTGCTAGCAGACGGGTGAACACTGAAGCTTTCTTT | CSASRRVNTEAFF | TRBJ1-1 | TRBV20-1 | many | NA
TGTGCCAGCAGCTTGTCGGGTGTTTCTTACGAGCAGTACTTC | CASSLSGVSYEQYF | TRBJ2-7 | TRBV5-5 | few | NA
TGTGCCAGTAGTATGCAGGGAATTTTCACAGATACGCAGTATTTT | CASSMQGIFTDTQYF | TRBJ2-3 | TRBV19 | NA | NA
TGCGCCAGCCGCTCCATCAGGACCCGACCTAACTATGGCTACACCTTC | CASRSIRTRPNYGYTF | TRBJ1-2 | TRBV5-1 | few | NA
TGTGCCAGCAGCTTAGACGCAGGGGGCGTAACTAGAGTGGAGCAGTTCTTC | CASSLDAGGVTRVEQFF | TRBJ2-1 | TRBV11-2 | NA | TRBD1
TGCGCCAGCAGCTTGGGAACGGACAGCCGAGCCTTTTACGAGCAGTACTTC | CASSLGTDSRAFYEQYF | TRBJ2-7 | TRBV5-1 | many | NA
TGTGCCAGCAGCTTAGAGTTGAACATCGCTGAAGCTTTCTTT | CASSLELNIAEAFF | TRBJ1-1 | TRBV7-2 | NA | NA
TGTGCCAGCAGTGGTGACAGGGGGACGACCGGGGAGCTGTTTTTT | CASSGDRGTTGELFF | TRBJ2-2 | TRBV6-6 | NA | TRBD1
TGCGCCAGCAGCCAAGAGGGCCGGACAGGGGTGGACGAGCAGTACTTC | CASSQEGRTGVDEQYF | TRBJ2-7 | TRBV4-3 | many | TRBD1
TGTGCCAGCAGCTTAGACCCACAGGGTAGTAATTCACCCCTCCACTTT | CASSLDPQGSNSPLHF | TRBJ1-6 | TRBV7-2 | few | NA
TGTGCCAGCAGCTTGGGACAGGGGACTGAAGCTTTCTTT | CASSLGQGTEAFF | TRBJ1-1 | TRBV7-9 | many | TRBD1
TGCAGCGCGAAGGTCGGGGATCAGCCCCAGCATTTT | CSAKVGDQPQHF | TRBJ1-5 | TRBV20-1 | few | NA
TGTGCCAGCAGCCGGGGAGGGGATCAGCCCCAGCATTTT | CASSRGGDQPQHF | TRBJ1-5 | TRBV6-2/TRBV6-3 | few | NA